This TCR beta chain derives from a study of blood T cells in healthy people across ages. Overall study context: Capture via template switching afforded approximately one barcoded beta molecule per two T cells.

A remark on this clonotype: Its matching antigen is unknown.

Overall study findings and caveats: Relative to aged donors, long-lived donors carried more naive CD4+ cells and displayed higher diversity.

Next came a second PCR, run for about 6 to 12 cycles, which used a sample-barcoded 5' primer along with a J-beta primer mix. TCRdb re-derived calls from the 5' RACE reads in MiXCR, one entry per CDR3 protein. Here the sample spans about 640,000 distinct CDR3 sequences, roughly 58% being singletons. CDR3 length equals 16 residues. The V end lost 5 bases, the J end lost 2 bases, and 18 bases lay between the germline ends. In germline, CDR1 is MGHRA, CDR2 YSYEKL. The chain is built from TRBV4-1 and TRBJ1-2; maybe TRBD1 (5 bases). Material: blood. This clonotype was sampled from a man aged 55-75 years in good health. CDR3 in amino acids: CASSTHRQLDNYGYTF. The DNA for the CDR3 is TGCGCCAGCAGCACCCACAGACAGCTTGACAACTATGGCTACACCTTC.